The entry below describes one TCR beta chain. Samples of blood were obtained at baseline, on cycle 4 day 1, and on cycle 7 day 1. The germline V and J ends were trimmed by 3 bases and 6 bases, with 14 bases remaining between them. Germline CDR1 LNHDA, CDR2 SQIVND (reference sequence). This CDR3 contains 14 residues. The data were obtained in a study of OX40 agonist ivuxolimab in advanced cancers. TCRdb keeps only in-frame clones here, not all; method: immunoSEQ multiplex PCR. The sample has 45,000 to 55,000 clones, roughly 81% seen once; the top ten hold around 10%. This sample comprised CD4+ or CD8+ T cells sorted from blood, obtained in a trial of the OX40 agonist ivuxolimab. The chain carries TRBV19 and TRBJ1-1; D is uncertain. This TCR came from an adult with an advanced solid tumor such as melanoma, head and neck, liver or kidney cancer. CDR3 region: CASSIQPSGAEAFF. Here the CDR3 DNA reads TGTGCCAGTAGTATTCAACCGTCAGGTGCTGAAGCTTTCTTT.